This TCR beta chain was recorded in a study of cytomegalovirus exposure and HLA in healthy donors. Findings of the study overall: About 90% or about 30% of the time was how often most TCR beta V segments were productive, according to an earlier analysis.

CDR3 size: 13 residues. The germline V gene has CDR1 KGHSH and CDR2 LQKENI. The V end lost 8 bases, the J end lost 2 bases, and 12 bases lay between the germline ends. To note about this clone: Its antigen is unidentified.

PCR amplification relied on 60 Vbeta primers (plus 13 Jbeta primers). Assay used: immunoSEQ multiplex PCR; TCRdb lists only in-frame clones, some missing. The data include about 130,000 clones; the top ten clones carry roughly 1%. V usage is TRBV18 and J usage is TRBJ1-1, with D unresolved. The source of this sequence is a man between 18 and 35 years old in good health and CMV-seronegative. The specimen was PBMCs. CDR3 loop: CASREGANTEAFF. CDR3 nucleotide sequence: TGTGCCAGCCGTGAGGGCGCAAACACTGAAGCTTTCTTT.